This T cell receptor beta chain was captured by sequencing in a study of T cells in Graves' hyperthyroidism and ophthalmopathy. Notes on the study in general: Among thyroid clonotypes expanded above 0.001, most also appeared in blood.

Uncontrolled infection, other autoimmune disease, pregnancy or lactation disqualified patients from enrolment. Diagnosis rested on symptoms, serum thyroxine and TRAb, thyroid ultrasound, and orbital computed tomography. PBMCs were sourced from approximately 10 ml fresh peripheral blood. Losses at the gene ends were 3 bases for V and 1 base for J; bases not matched to a gene: 2. CDR1 is MDHEN and CDR2 is SYDVKM in the germline V gene. This CDR3 is 16 amino acids long. RNA transcripts served as the template for amplifying TCR beta CDR3 regions. The HTBI primer set served for first-round RT-PCR of the TCR CDR3. TCRdb reanalysed the multiplex PCR reads using MiXCR and keeps one entry per CDR3 protein. In the table there are approximately 600,000 distinct CDR3 sequences, roughly 15% of which are singletons. On this clonotype itself: Its antigen remains unknown.

This receptor was identified in a woman in her twenties or thirties with Graves' hyperthyroidism. The chain has TRBV28 and TRBJ2-6; 8 nucleotides match TRBD1. Input material: blood. CDR3 in amino acids: CASSFQGASGANVLTF. CDR3 nucleotides: TGTGCCAGCAGTTTTCAGGGGGCTTCTGGGGCCAACGTCCTGACTTTC.